Each of the 8 T cell receptor beta chains below was sequenced from the same sample in a study of molecular identifiers for immune sequencing clone quantification. TCRdb fed the PCR reads into MiXCR, producing one record per CDR3 protein. The repertoire holds roughly 630,000 distinct CDR3 sequences, approximately 24% seen once, with 0.75% to 0.8% in the top ten. The sequencing sample was made of naive CD8+ T cells from blood, with Jurkat cell RNA spiked in. The subset was: FACS-sorted CD8+CD4-CCR7+CD45RA+ naive T cells. All receptors come from a human donor in good health. Some libraries in this study had Jurkat cell RNA spiked in.

A few counts support this clonotype. This chain connects TRBV6-2 or TRBV6-3 to TRBJ2-5; 8 bases are shared with TRBD1. The germline V gene has CDR1 MNHEY and CDR2 SVGEGT. V lost 8 bases and J lost 5; bases outside the gene matches: 19. The CDR3 is 17 residues long. CDR3 nucleotide sequence: TGTGCCAGCCAACAAGGAAGGGCGACAGGGGCGGATGAGACCCAGTACTTC. Translating gives CASQQGRATGADETQYF.

The chain has TRBV6-6 and TRBJ2-7; 10 positions agree with TRBD2. J lost 5 bases, V lost 7 bases, and 14 bases had no gene match. This CDR3 spans 16 amino acids. The germline gives CDR1 MNHNY, CDR2 SVGAGI (reference sequence). CDR3 sequence (DNA): TGTGCCAGCATAGAGATACTAGCGGGGAAGCTTGACGAGCAGTACTTC. Its protein product is CASIEILAGKLDEQYF.

CDR3 bases: TGTGCCAGTAGTACCGGGACAGGGGGCTTCTACAATGAGCAGTTCTTC. This sequence encodes CASSTGTGGFYNEQFF. The gene calls are TRBV19 and TRBJ2-1, with TRBD1 identical over 12 bases. This CDR3 spans 16 amino acids. J was trimmed by 3 bases and V by 4 bases; bases with no gene match: 4. Germline V gene data show CDR1 as LNHDA and CDR2 as SQIVND (reference sequence).

This clonotype was observed a handful of times. This chain links TRBV5-8 with TRBJ2-1; D remains unclear. V shed 5 bases and J shed 4 bases, with 19 bases lying between them. This CDR3 is built from 16 residues. Germline V lookup: CDR1 SGHTS, CDR2 YDEGEE. CDR3 region: CASRDPGGVRYNEQFF. CDR3 coding DNA: TGTGCCAGCAGAGACCCTGGCGGCGTTCGGTACAATGAGCAGTTCTTC.

This clonotype occurred many times. The rearrangement links TRBV5-5 to TRBJ2-3; D possibly matches TRBD1 or TRBD2 (5 bases each). From germline, CDR1 is SGHKS and CDR2 YYEKEE (reference sequence). The CDR3 sequence is 15 residues long. V was cut by 4 bases and J by 2 bases, with 14 bases left in between. The CDR3 loop is CASSPYWGPTDTQYF. The DNA for the CDR3 is TGTGCCAGCAGCCCCTACTGGGGACCCACAGATACGCAGTATTTT.

This clonotype was detected only a few times. The chain employs TRBV5-1 and TRBJ2-1; TRBD1 agrees at 11 bases. Germline V CDR1 and CDR2: SGHRS, YFSETQ. The CDR3 sequence is 15 residues long. V was clipped by 0 bases and J by 8 bases; unmatched bases: 4. The CDR3: CASSLDGTGGYEQFF. CDR3 coding DNA: TGCGCCAGCAGCTTGGATGGGACAGGGGGTTATGAGCAGTTCTTC.

This clonotype was detected ten times or more. The CDR3 nucleotides are TGTGCCAGCAGCGCCGTAGCGGGGATGGGCACAGATACGCAGTATTTT. Protein product: CASSAVAGMGTDTQYF. This rearrangement joins TRBV5-6 to TRBJ2-3, with 8 bases identical to TRBD2. CDR3 length: 16 amino acids. V gave up 4 bases and J gave up 1 base; unmatched junction bases: 8. Germline CDR1 is SGHDT and CDR2 is YYEEEE.

In this sample, this clonotype turned up a few times. The chain carries TRBV2 and TRBJ2-4; 7 nucleotides agree with TRBD1. The V gene end was trimmed by 6 bases and the J gene end by 1 base; junction bases not matched to a gene: 9. Germline V CDR1 and CDR2: SNHLY, FYNNEI. The CDR3 sequence is 16 residues long. CDR3 in DNA: TGTGCCAGCAGGGAATCAGGGGGTGATGCCAAAAACATTCAGTACTTC. It codes for CASRESGGDAKNIQYF.